This T cell receptor (beta chain) came from a study of blood T cells in healthy people across ages. It was with a sample-barcoded 5' primer and a J-beta primer mix that a second PCR of roughly 7 to 12 cycles was run. TCRdb processed the 5' RACE reads anew with MiXCR; each CDR3 protein has one entry. The sample includes about 1.5 million distinct CDR3 sequences, roughly 40% of them seen just once. CDR1 and CDR2 (germline): SQVTM, ANQGSEA. V shed 8 bases, J shed 11 bases, and the junction held 11 bases outside the gene matches. The CDR3 has 12 amino acids. The source is a woman aged 18-29 years in good health. The sample was blood. The V call is TRBV29-1, the J call TRBJ1-1; 10 positions agree with TRBD1. The CDR3 nucleotides read TGCAGCACCCGGACAGGGGGGGGTCGGGCTTTCTTT. This codes for CSTRTGGGRAFF.